The TCR beta chain under discussion was sequenced for a study of cytomegalovirus exposure and HLA in healthy donors. Germline V gives CDR1 SGHVS, CDR2 FQNEAQ. CDR3 length equals 17 residues. V was cut by 5 bases and J by 3 bases, with 19 bases left in between. A remark on this clone: The antigen is not known.

It was the roughly 130-subject validation cohort, separate from the roughly 700-subject first cohort, to which the donors belonged. The table came from immunoSEQ multiplex PCR; TCRdb's copy has only in-frame clones and leaves some out. The data contain some 210,000 clones, roughly 84% of them singletons. Study conclusions and caveats: Among TCR sequences, most were rare, though some public TCRs appeared in many donors. Per published reports, the classifier diagnosed cytomegalovirus status with high specificity and sensitivity. The tendency of first-cohort TCR clusters to co-occur in the 90 to 150 validation repertoires emerged from a later analysis.

The source material was PBMCs. V is TRBV7-8 and J is TRBJ1-4, with unresolved D. This receptor was taken from a woman aged 18-30 years in good health and CMV-seropositive. The CDR3 bases are TGTGCCAGCAGCCACCGGGTAGGGAGTGAGGCTAATGAAAAACTGTTTTTT. It codes for CASSHRVGSEANEKLFF. The full variable domain, its missing parts supplied by reference TRBV7-8 and TRBJ1-4, is GAGVSQSPRYKVAKRGQDVALRCDPISGHVSLFWYQQALGQGPEFLTYFQNEAQLDKSGLPSDRFFAERPEGSVSTLKIQRTQQEDSAVYLCASSHRVGSEANEKLFFGSGTQLSVL.